This TCR beta chain was sequenced during a study of T cell repertoires in cytomegalovirus infection. This clonotype was recorded at least ten times. Each CDR3 protein is one row after TCRdb ran MiXCR on the reads. The sample has 490,000 or so distinct CDR3 sequences; roughly 10% are singletons. The CDR3 loop spans 15 amino acids. Trimming removed 6 bases from V and 5 bases from J, with 19 bases in between. CDR1 is MNHNS and CDR2 is SASEGT in the germline V gene. The V call is TRBV6-1, the J call TRBJ2-5, with D maybe TRBD2 (6 bases). The source material was PBMCs. This TCR was sampled from a human donor in good health (CMV status not recorded). Some clones in this sample may be carry-over from other donors' samples. DNA for the CDR3: TGTGCCAGCAGGGGGTATAGCGGAGACTTGGAGACCCAGTACTTC. This translates into CASRGYSGDLETQYF.